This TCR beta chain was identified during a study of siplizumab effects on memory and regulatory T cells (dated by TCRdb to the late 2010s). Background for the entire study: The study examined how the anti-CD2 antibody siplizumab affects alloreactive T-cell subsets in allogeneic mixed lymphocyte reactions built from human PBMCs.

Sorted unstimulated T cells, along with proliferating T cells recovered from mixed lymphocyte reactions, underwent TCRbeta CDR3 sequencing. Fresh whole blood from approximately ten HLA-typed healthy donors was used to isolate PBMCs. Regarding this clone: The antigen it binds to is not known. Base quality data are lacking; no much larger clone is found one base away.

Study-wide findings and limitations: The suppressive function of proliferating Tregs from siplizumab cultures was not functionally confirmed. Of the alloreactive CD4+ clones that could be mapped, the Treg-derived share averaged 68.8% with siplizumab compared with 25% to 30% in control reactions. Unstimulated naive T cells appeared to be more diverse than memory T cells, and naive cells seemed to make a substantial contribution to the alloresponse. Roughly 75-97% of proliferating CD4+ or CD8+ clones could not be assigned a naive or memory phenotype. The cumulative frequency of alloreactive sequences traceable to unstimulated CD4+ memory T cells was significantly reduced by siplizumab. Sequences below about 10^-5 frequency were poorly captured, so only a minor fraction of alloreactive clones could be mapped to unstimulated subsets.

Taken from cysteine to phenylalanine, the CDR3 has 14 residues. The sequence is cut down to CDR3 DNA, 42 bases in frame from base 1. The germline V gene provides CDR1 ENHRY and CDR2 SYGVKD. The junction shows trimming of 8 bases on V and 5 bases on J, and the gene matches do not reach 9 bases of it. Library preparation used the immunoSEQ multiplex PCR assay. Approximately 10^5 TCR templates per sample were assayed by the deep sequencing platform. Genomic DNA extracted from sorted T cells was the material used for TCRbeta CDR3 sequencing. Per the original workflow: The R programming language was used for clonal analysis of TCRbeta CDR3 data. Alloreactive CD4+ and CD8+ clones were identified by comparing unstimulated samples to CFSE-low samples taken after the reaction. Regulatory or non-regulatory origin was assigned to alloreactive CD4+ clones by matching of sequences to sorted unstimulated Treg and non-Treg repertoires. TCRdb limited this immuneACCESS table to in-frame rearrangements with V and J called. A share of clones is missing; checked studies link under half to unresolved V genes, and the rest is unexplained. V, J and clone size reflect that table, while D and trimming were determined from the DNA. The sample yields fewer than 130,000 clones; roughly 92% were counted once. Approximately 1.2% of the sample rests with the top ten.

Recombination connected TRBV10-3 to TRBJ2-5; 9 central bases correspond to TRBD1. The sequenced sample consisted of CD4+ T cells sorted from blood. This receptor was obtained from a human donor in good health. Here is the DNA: TGTGCCATCTCCGGGACAGGGTGGGTGGAGACCCAGTACTTC. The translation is CAISGTGWVETQYF.